The 25 T cell receptor beta chains listed next were all sequenced from one sample in a study of shared clonotypes between healthy human individuals. Sequenced by immunoSEQ multiplex PCR; TCRdb stores in-frame clones only, minus some. The data contain hundreds of thousands of clones, 85% to 95% of them seen just once; the ten biggest clones take up around 0.11%. Positive CCR7 selection of CD45RO-negative cells yielded the naive CD8 cells, and terminally differentiated effector memory CD45RA+ cells were excluded. The sequenced sample consisted of naive CD8+ T cells sorted from blood. All receptors come from a young woman in good health.

The chain couples TRBV5-4 to TRBJ2-4; 9 bases align to TRBD2. CDR3 length: 14 amino acids. V lost 6 bases, J lost 5 bases, and 6 bases stayed unmatched. Germline values: CDR1 SGHNT, CDR2 YYREEE (reference sequence). The CDR3 sequence: CASTAGGGENIQYF. The CDR3 DNA is TGTGCCAGCACCGCGGGCGGGGGGGAAAACATTCAGTACTTC.

Here the CDR3 reads CASSLGGDTPVDGYTF. DNA of the CDR3: TGTGCCAGCAGCTTAGGAGGCGACACCCCCGTGGATGGCTACACCTTC. This chain uses TRBV7-9 with TRBJ1-2; D not resolved. V was cut by 1 base and J by 6 bases, with 18 bases left in between. The CDR3 length is 16 residues. Looked up from germline, CDR1 is SEHNR and CDR2 is FQNEAQ (reference sequence).

The rearrangement joins TRBV29-1 to TRBJ2-5; D tentatively fits TRBD1 or TRBD2 (5 bases each). V was trimmed by 7 bases and J by 1 base, leaving 19 bases between them. CDR3 length: 15 amino acids. Germline CDR1 is SQVTM and CDR2 is ANQGSEA. The CDR3: CSGVGFGTLQETQYF. CDR3 in DNA: TGCAGCGGAGTCGGCTTCGGGACCCTCCAAGAGACCCAGTACTTC.

This clone appeared a single time. This sequence joins TRBV30 and TRBJ2-7; 7 bases map to TRBD1. The length of the CDR3 is 14 residues. V gave up 2 bases and J gave up 4 bases; unmatched junction bases: 8. Germline CDR1 reads GTSNPN; CDR2 reads SVGIG (reference sequence). CDR3 sequence: CAWSLAGGPYEQYF. The CDR3 region has the DNA TGTGCCTGGAGTTTGGCAGGGGGACCTTACGAGCAGTACTTC.

This sequence joins TRBV27 and TRBJ2-5, with D possibly TRBD2 on 6 matching bases. The length of the CDR3 is 14 residues. Germline CDR1 is MNHEY and CDR2 is SMNVEV (reference sequence). The ends were cut back, 4 bases at V and 4 bases at J, with 13 bases in the middle. In DNA form, the CDR3 reads TGTGCCAGCAGTTCAGGACTATTTCGAGAGACCCAGTACTTC. This encodes CASSSGLFRETQYF.

The chain uses TRBV28 and TRBJ2-2, with a tentative D call TRBD2 (6 bases). The V and J ends lost 6 bases and 3 bases respectively, with 17 bases between them. CDR1 is MDHEN, CDR2 SYDVKM, per germline. The CDR3 loop spans 16 amino acids. Here the CDR3 reads CASSHPRGLDTGELFF. In DNA form, the CDR3 reads TGTGCCAGCAGCCATCCGAGGGGACTGGACACCGGGGAGCTGTTTTTT.

This chain joins TRBV7-3 and TRBJ2-6; D is unresolved. The germline CDR1 and CDR2 sequences are SGHTA and FQGTGA. This CDR3 is built from 14 residues. With 3 bases removed from V and 3 bases from J, the gap between germline ends came to 6 bases. CDR3 nucleotides: TGTGCCAGCAGCTTTGATCTTGGGGCCAACGTCCTGACTTTC. Encoded protein: CASSFDLGANVLTF.

The chain links TRBV5-1 to TRBJ1-3, with D possibly being TRBD1 (6 bases). Germline assignment: CDR1 SGHRS and CDR2 YFSETQ. Deletions cut 2 bases from V and 0 bases from J, with 9 bases between. The CDR3 has 15 amino acids. Here the CDR3 DNA reads TGCGCCAGCAGCTTAGGACAGACCTCTGGAAACACCATATATTTT. Its translation: CASSLGQTSGNTIYF.

The gene calls are TRBV19 and TRBJ1-1; perhaps TRBD1 as D (6 bases). There are 16 residues in the CDR3. Germline V gives CDR1 LNHDA, CDR2 SQIVND (reference sequence). Trimming removed 5 bases from V and 3 bases from J, with 19 bases in between. The CDR3 DNA sequence: TGTGCCAGTAGTTGGGCAGGGGCGGCTTTGGACACTGAAGCTTTCTTT. This translates into CASSWAGAALDTEAFF.

This clone was counted once. This sequence joins TRBV27 and TRBJ2-7; 7 bases line up with TRBD1. Trimming removed 6 bases from V and 1 base from J; junction bases left unmatched: 12. The CDR3 has 16 amino acids. CDR1 is MNHEY and CDR2 is SMNVEV in the germline V gene (reference sequence). This chain's CDR3 is CASSPSSGQESYEQYF. In DNA, the CDR3 is TGTGCCAGCAGCCCCTCGTCCGGACAGGAGTCCTACGAGCAGTACTTC.

V usage is TRBV19 and J usage is TRBJ2-3; TRBD2 matches at 10 bases. CDR1 is LNHDA and CDR2 is SQIVND in the germline V gene (reference sequence). V shed 5 bases and J 5 bases; nucleotides not matched to a gene: 4. CDR3 length: 14 amino acids. Here the CDR3 reads CASSLAGGIDTQYF. CDR3 DNA sequence: TGTGCCAGTAGTTTAGCGGGAGGAATAGATACGCAGTATTTT.

This sequence joins TRBV7-9 and TRBJ2-1, with TRBD1 matching 9 bases. V was pared by 3 bases and J by 9 bases, with 12 bases of the junction left unmatched. Germline values: CDR1 SEHNR, CDR2 FQNEAQ (reference sequence). This CDR3 is 16 amino acids long. The CDR3 here is CASSFIPGQGITEQFF. The CDR3 nucleotides are TGTGCCAGCAGCTTTATTCCGGGACAGGGCATTACTGAGCAGTTCTTC.

This chain links TRBV30 with TRBJ2-2; D gene unclear. Trimming removed 2 bases at V and 2 bases at J, with 9 bases between. Germline lookup yields CDR1 GTSNPN and CDR2 SVGIG (reference sequence). CDR3 length: 14 amino acids. This chain's CDR3 is CAWSFSGNTGELFF. CDR3 DNA sequence: TGTGCCTGGAGTTTTTCGGGTAACACCGGGGAGCTGTTTTTT.

The rearrangement joins TRBV6-1 to TRBJ1-2; D possibly corresponds to TRBD1 (5 bases). The V end was cut by 1 base, the J end by 4 bases, with 10 bases between. Germline V gene lookup returns CDR1 MNHNS and CDR2 SASEGT. There are 14 residues in the CDR3. The CDR3: CASSEDNRPYGYTF. Written as DNA, the CDR3 is TGTGCCAGCAGTGAAGATAACAGGCCCTATGGCTACACCTTC.

This sequence joins TRBV7-9 and TRBJ1-1, with D uncertain. The CDR3 spans 15 residues. Looked up from germline, CDR1 is SEHNR and CDR2 is FQNEAQ (reference sequence). Trimming removed 2 bases at V and 2 bases at J, with 12 bases between. This CDR3 is CASSLTSSYNTEAFF. The DNA for the CDR3 is TGTGCCAGCAGCTTAACTAGCAGTTATAACACTGAAGCTTTCTTT.

There are a few counts of this clone. This sequence joins TRBV30 and TRBJ1-2; 9 bases are a match to TRBD1. Per germline, CDR1 GTSNPN and CDR2 SVGIG (reference sequence). Losses at the gene ends were 2 bases for V and 3 bases for J; bases not matched to a gene: 7. This CDR3 spans 15 amino acids. CDR3 DNA sequence: TGTGCCTGGAGTTCCGGGACAGGGATGGACTATGGCTACACCTTC. Protein product: CAWSSGTGMDYGYTF. The full variable domain, rest sourced from reference TRBV30 and TRBJ1-2, is SQTIHQWPATLVQPVGSPLSLECTVEGTSNPNLYWYRQAAGRGLQLLFYSVGIGQISSEVPQNLSASRPQDRQFILSSKKLLLSDSGFYLCAWSSGTGMDYGYTFGSGTRLTVV.

The chain joins TRBV6-1 to TRBJ2-2; no reliable D call. This CDR3 is built from 12 residues. V lost 4 bases and J 5 bases, leaving 5 bases between the germline ends. Per germline, CDR1 MNHNS and CDR2 SASEGT. CDR3 coding DNA: TGTGCCAGCAGTGTGAGGACCGGGGAGCTGTTTTTT. As protein: CASSVRTGELFF.

This chain links TRBV21-1 with TRBJ2-7; TRBD2 is the table's D call, not checked against the DNA. TRBV21-1 is classified as a pseudogene. This CDR3 spans 16 amino acids. The CDR3 DNA reads TGTGCCAGCAGCAAAGCTAGAGAATTAAACTCCTACGAGCAGTACTTC. Residues: CASSKARELNSYEQYF.

The chain recombines TRBV28 with TRBJ1-1, with D unclear. This CDR3 is 17 amino acids long. V was pared by 7 bases and J by 0 bases, with 21 bases between. Per the germline V gene, CDR1 is MDHEN and CDR2 is SYDVKM. CDR3: CASISTGGLPLNTEAFF. The DNA of the CDR3 is TGTGCCAGCATCAGCACGGGAGGCCTCCCCCTGAACACTGAAGCTTTCTTT.

This chain joins TRBV5-4 and TRBJ2-5, with 7 bases identical to TRBD2. Germline V gene sequence: CDR1 SGHNT, CDR2 YYREEE (reference sequence). After removal of 3 bases from V and 5 bases from J, the junction contained 19 bases not matched to a gene. This CDR3 has 18 residues. CDR3 coding DNA: TGTGCCAGCAGCTCCCGGGACTATTTGAGGCGGAACTGGGAGACCCAGTACTTC. It translates to CASSSRDYLRRNWETQYF.

In its sample, this clone was seen once. The chain recombines TRBV4-1 with TRBJ2-7; D unresolved. V was shortened by 1 base and J by 2 bases, with 12 bases between the two germline ends. This CDR3 is built from 15 residues. CDR1 is MGHRA, CDR2 YSYEKL, per germline. The CDR3 DNA follows: TGCGCCAGCAGCCAAGTCTTCCTCATTCCCTACGAGCAGTACTTC. As protein: CASSQVFLIPYEQYF.

This sequence joins TRBV6-5 and TRBJ2-7; D is possibly TRBD2 (6 bases). The CDR3 consists of 13 residues. Trimming shortened V by 5 bases and J by 2 bases, and 10 bases separated the two germline ends. CDR1 and CDR2 (germline): MNHEY, SVGAGI. CDR3 nucleotide sequence: TGTGCCAGCAGTATAGCGGAGACCTACGAGCAGTACTTC. This gives the protein CASSIAETYEQYF.

This rearrangement joins TRBV15 to TRBJ2-5; no clear D gene. The better agreement between TRBJ2-7 and the DNA end casts doubt on the J call. The germline CDR1 and CDR2 sequences are LNHNV and YYDKDF (reference sequence). The CDR3 runs to 12 residues. CDR3 amino acids: CATSRDSYEQYF. CDR3 nucleotide sequence: TGTGCCACCAGCAGAGATTCCTACGAGCAGTACTTC.

V and J are TRBV5-4 and TRBJ2-5; TRBD1 agrees at 10 bases. Looked up from germline, CDR1 is SGHNT and CDR2 is YYREEE (reference sequence). After removal of 5 bases from V and 4 bases from J, the junction contained 8 bases not matched to a gene. CDR3 size: 15 residues. The CDR3 nucleotides read TGTGCCAGCAGTCCGGACAGGGGGGGTCGAGAGACCCAGTACTTC. Translating gives CASSPDRGGRETQYF.

The rearrangement uses TRBV6-1 and TRBJ1-1; a weak D match, TRBD1 (5 bases). In germline, CDR1 is MNHNS, CDR2 SASEGT. V lost 3 bases and J lost 0, with 14 bases in between. The CDR3 has 16 residues. DNA for the CDR3: TGTGCCAGCAGTGAGAAGGGGCCGAGCTTGAACACTGAAGCTTTCTTT. It yields the protein CASSEKGPSLNTEAFF.